The rows below give T cell receptor beta chains drawn from one sample of a study of neoadjuvant anti-PD-1 for oral cavity cancer. Profiling relied on immunoSEQ multiplex PCR, and the TCRdb table lists in-frame clones only, not all of them. The sample includes some 70,000 clones, about 88% of them seen just once. The starting material was PBMCs, obtained after nivolumab (anti-PD-1) treatment. The receptors shown here come from a person aged 35 to 85 with oral cavity squamous cell carcinoma. CDR3s include the opening cysteine and the closing phenylalanine or tryptophan. The D gene is left open where the match is weak. Where a row states a size, it is once, few, many or the class of an expanded clone; other rows omit it.

D gene,V gene,clone size,J gene,CDR3 DNA,CDR3 protein
TRBD2,TRBV7-3,.,TRBJ2-7,TGTGCCAACTATCGTCCCGGGACTAGCGGGGACTCCTACGAGCAGTACTTC,CANYRPGTSGDSYEQYF
.,TRBV5-1,once,TRBJ2-7,TGCGCCAGCAGCTTGACGACGGGGCTGGTTGCCTACGAGCAGTACTTC,CASSLTTGLVAYEQYF
.,TRBV7-8,few,TRBJ1-5,TGTGCCAGTCAGGGGTCGTGGGGCAATCAGCCCCAGCATTTT,CASQGSWGNQPQHF
.,TRBV27,.,TRBJ1-1,TGTGCCAGCAGTTTATTAGTTGGGCCCAGGGGCACTGAAGCTTTCTTT,CASSLLVGPRGTEAFF
.,TRBV5-1,few,TRBJ1-3,TGCGCCAGCAGCTTTGAAGGAACAGCCTCTGGAAACACCATATATTTT,CASSFEGTASGNTIYF
.,TRBV19,.,TRBJ2-7,TGTGCCAGTAGTACCAGCGGGTACGAGCAGTACTTC,CASSTSGYEQYF
.,TRBV19,.,TRBJ2-7,TGTGCCAGTAGTATACGGGAGTTTGGCGAGCAGTACTTC,CASSIREFGEQYF
TRBD1,TRBV5-1,.,TRBJ1-5,TGCGCCAGCAGCTTGGGACAGGGCGGGAGTCAGCCCCAGCATTTT,CASSLGQGGSQPQHF
TRBD1,TRBV2,.,TRBJ1-1,TGTGCCAGCAGGAGGACAGGGCTGAAGGGTACTGAAGCTTTCTTT,CASRRTGLKGTEAFF
.,TRBV2,.,TRBJ2-5,TGTGCCAGCAGTGAAGAGGAGACCCAGTACTTC,CASSEEETQYF
TRBD1,TRBV11-2,once,TRBJ2-1,TGTGCCAGCAGCTTGAGGGGGCTGGGTCATGAGCAGTTCTTC,CASSLRGLGHEQFF
.,TRBV18,.,TRBJ2-3,TGTGCCAGCTCATCCGGGACCCCTAGGCCCGATACGCAGTATTTT,CASSSGTPRPDTQYF
.,TRBV5-4,.,TRBJ2-1,TGTGCCAGCAGCTTGGGTGGATTCGAGCGGAATGAGCAGTTCTTC,CASSLGGFERNEQFF
TRBD1,TRBV7-8,.,TRBJ1-2,TGTGCCAGCAGCCATTCCGGGACAGACTATGGCTACACCTTC,CASSHSGTDYGYTF
.,TRBV5-1,.,TRBJ2-1,TGCGCCAGCAGCCCCCTAGCGAATGAGCAGTTCTTC,CASSPLANEQFF
.,TRBV6-1,.,TRBJ2-5,TGTGCCAGCAGTTCGGACCGTCCGTGGGAGACCCAGTACTTC,CASSSDRPWETQYF
.,TRBV5-1,once,TRBJ1-2,TGCGCCAGCAGCCCGGGCGCCGGGACACTCGTTAATGGCTACACCTTC,CASSPGAGTLVNGYTF
TRBD1,TRBV29-1,.,TRBJ2-7,TGCAGCGCATCATCGGACAGGGGATGGGAGCAGTACTTC,CSASSDRGWEQYF
.,TRBV12-5,medium-sized,TRBJ2-5,TGTGCTAGTGGTTTGGTTAGTTGGGAGCGGGAGACCCAGTACTTC,CASGLVSWERETQYF
.,TRBV14,.,TRBJ2-2,TGTGCCAGCACGAGGGGCCCGAACACCGGGGAGCTGTTTTTT,CASTRGPNTGELFF
.,TRBV29-1,.,TRBJ2-2,TGCAGCGTTGAAGGTTCGAACACCGGGGAGCTGTTTTTT,CSVEGSNTGELFF
TRBD1,TRBV6-5,.,TRBJ1-1,TGTGCCAGCAGTTTTGACAGGGGAGGAACTGAAGCTTTCTTT,CASSFDRGGTEAFF
TRBD1,TRBV15,.,TRBJ1-1,TGTGCCACCAGCAGAGAAGGACAGGGGCCCAACACTGAAGCTTTCTTT,CATSREGQGPNTEAFF
.,TRBV15,.,TRBJ2-1,TGTGCCTCGGGGAGGAGGGGGAGCTCCTACAATGAGCAGTTCTTC,CASGRRGSSYNEQFF
TRBD1,TRBV19,.,TRBJ1-5,TGTGCCAGTCGCCAAACAGGGGGAAGCAATCAGCCCCAGCATTTT,CASRQTGGSNQPQHF
.,TRBV9,.,TRBJ2-7,TGTGCCAGCAGCGTAGACTATGCCTACGAGCAGTACTTC,CASSVDYAYEQYF
.,TRBV6-6,.,TRBJ1-4,TGTGCCAGCAGTTTGACCGGCCCGAGGGAAAAACTGTTTTTT,CASSLTGPREKLFF